This T cell receptor beta chain was captured in a study of T cell clones after liver transplantation (dated by TCRdb to the late 2010s). The study in broad terms: The samples were obtained from ITN030ST, a randomized trial that attempted immunosuppression withdrawal within 2 years after liver transplantation. As an antigen-independent comparator for donor-reactive sequences, third party-reactive TCRbeta sequences were also identified from pre-transplant MLRs. The study cohort included 8 liver transplant recipients, of whom 3 were classified as tolerant and 5 as non-tolerant. Tolerance meant complete immunosuppression withdrawal for at least one year without liver enzymes rising beyond twice the upper limit of normal. Of the eight recipients, a few were HCV-positive, while the remaining recipients had been transplanted for non-autoimmune, non-viral indications. Blood samples were collected pre-transplant, pre-randomization before withdrawal, and post-randomization after either complete withdrawal or failed withdrawal. Subjects received no induction therapy and standard immunosuppression until randomization at 12-24 months post-transplant. Donor-reactive T cell clones were identified by TCRbeta sequencing following a pre-transplant mixed lymphocyte reaction and were subsequently tracked in post-transplant blood. Overall results and qualifications from the work: In most of the 8 subjects, regardless of tolerance or HCV status, circulating donor-reactive CD4 TCRbeta sequences dropped significantly post-transplant. Once repertoire turnover was taken into account, donor-reactive detection showed a significant reduction for CD4 in 7 of 8 subjects and for CD8 in 8 of 8. Low numbers of available donor cells limited the measurable donor-reactive repertoire in a couple of subjects. The conclusions were preliminary, being limited by small, heterogeneous patient numbers and by non-standardized post-transplant time points. The decline in donor-reactive sequences exceeded the decline in third party-reactive sequences, suggesting partial antigen-specific deletion that was unrelated to withdrawal success. Without allograft tissue specimens, donor-reactive T cells may have migrated into the graft rather than being deleted.

CDR3 length: 13 amino acids, cysteine to phenylalanine. Solely the CDR3 DNA is kept, with 39 bases framed from the first base. V gives up 4 bases and J gives up 4 bases, and the segment between their germline ends measures 11 bases. Via the germline V gene, CDR1 is SGHDT and CDR2 YYEEEE. A few counts support this clone. This receptor's antigen is unknown. No clone much larger than this one lies a single base away; base qualities are absent. Thawed unstimulated PBMCs were stained for CD3, CD4 and CD8 and FACS-sorted into CD3+CD4+ and CD3+CD8+ populations. Randomization to immunosuppression withdrawal applied to every one of the 8 studied subjects. Genomic DNA was isolated with the Qiagen DNeasy Blood and Tissue Kit. Frozen genomic DNA underwent high-throughput TCRbeta CDR3 sequencing by immunoSEQ, including PCR amplification, mapping, bias correction and internal controls. Under the source paper's analysis protocol: Productive rearrangements were kept, and unique TCRbeta sequences were defined by CDR3 nucleotide sequence plus V and J gene. Donor-reactive sequences required at least 5-fold expansion in CFSE-low cells versus unstimulated pre-transplant cells and at least 0.01% frequency. Per-subject minimum frequency thresholds, based on the lowest-template unstimulated sample, ensured at least 90% detection power. Jensen-Shannon divergence between the top 1000 TCRbeta sequences post-transplant and pre-transplant was used to measure repertoire turnover. Two-sided Fisher's exact tests were used to test for changes in how often donor-reactive sequences were detected. TCRdb took over this immuneACCESS table, retaining in-frame rearrangements with V and J assigned. Such tables are incomplete; in checked studies, under half of the missing clones stem from an unresolved V gene, and the remainder is unexplained. The V and J calls and the clone size are those of that table, but D and trimming were determined from the DNA. For this sample the table gives tens of thousands of clones, of which roughly three quarters were detected only once. The ten biggest clones cover approximately 10% of the sample.

The sequence links TRBV5-6 to TRBJ1-2, and possibly TRBD1, on 5 matching bases. The origin of this receptor is a human patient who received a liver transplant. After a transplant, not all T cells may be the patient's own; some may come from the graft donor. This sample comprised CD4+ T cells from blood, obtained at the 22-month timepoint. The CDR3 is CASSLDTTYGYTF. The nucleotides read TGTGCCAGCAGCCTGGACACAACCTATGGCTACACCTTC.